The 20 T cell receptor beta chains reported below all come from one sample, sequenced in a study of blood T cell repertoires in COVID-19 (dated by TCRdb to 2018 to 2020). Receptor amplification or capture employed the immunoSEQ multiplex PCR assay. TCRdb stores this immuneACCESS table with in-frame sequences only. Part of the clones is absent; in the studies checked, under half of the shortfall reflects unresolved V genes, and no reason is known for the rest. The sample data list about 210,000 clones, and 85% to 90% of these were observed just once. Approximately 23% of the sample goes to the ten largest clones. The sample comprised PBMCs or T cells enriched from blood (not recorded which). The receptors derive from a woman between 40 and 50 years old in a cohort exposed to, infected with or recovered from COVID-19 (not recorded which).

The chain links TRBV5-6 to TRBJ1-2; D gene uncertain. Trimming cost V 4 bases and J 4 bases, with 14 bases left between them. The germline V gene has CDR1 SGHDT and CDR2 YYEEEE. The CDR3 spans 14 residues. The CDR3 region has the DNA TGTGCCAGCAGCACCATACGGGAGGTCTATGGCTACACCTTC. Translated: CASSTIREVYGYTF.

This clone was detected only once. This chain joins TRBV9 and TRBJ1-1; TRBD1 matches 8 bases. The germline CDR1 and CDR2 sequences are SGDLS and YYNGEE. With V trimmed by 5 bases and J by 5 bases, 8 bases remained unmatched. The CDR3 totals 14 residues. The CDR3 nucleotides read TGTGCCAGCAGTTCGCAGGGGGCGGATACTGAAGCTTTCTTT. It translates to CASSSQGADTEAFF.

The chain links TRBV28 to TRBJ2-1; D uncertain. In germline, CDR1 is MDHEN, CDR2 SYDVKM. V was pared by 5 bases and J by 9 bases, with 14 bases between. This CDR3 has 13 residues. CDR3 loop: CASSQFQWSEQFF. The CDR3 bases are TGTGCCAGCAGTCAGTTTCAGTGGAGTGAGCAGTTCTTC.

This chain uses TRBV5-4 with TRBJ2-7, with 10 nucleotides matching TRBD2. This CDR3 region has 14 residues. The V and J ends lost 4 bases and 4 bases, in that order; junction bases with no gene match: 5. The germline V gene encodes CDR1 SGHNT and CDR2 YYREEE (reference sequence). CDR3 region: CASSETSGSYEQYF. The CDR3 bases are TGTGCCAGCAGCGAGACTAGCGGGTCATACGAGCAGTACTTC.

This chain connects TRBV27 to TRBJ2-3; 12 bases fit TRBD2. V lost 5 bases, J lost 3 bases, and 12 bases stayed unmatched. CDR3 size: 18 residues. In germline, CDR1 is MNHEY, CDR2 SMNVEV (reference sequence). The CDR3 protein is CASSPLLRTSGKTDTQYF. The CDR3 nucleotides are TGTGCCAGCAGTCCACTATTGAGGACTAGCGGGAAAACAGATACGCAGTATTTT.

The chain uses TRBV5-5 and TRBJ1-1, with D perhaps TRBD1 (6 bases). This CDR3 is 12 amino acids long. Germline values: CDR1 SGHKS, CDR2 YYEKEE (reference sequence). V was trimmed by 0 bases and J by 10 bases, leaving 10 bases between them. The CDR3 DNA sequence: TGTGCCAGCAGCTTGGACAGGGTCGGAGCTTTCTTT. Translation: CASSLDRVGAFF. Full variable domain (outside the CDR3, taken from reference TRBV5-5 and TRBJ1-1): DAGVTQSPTHLIKTRGQQVTLRCSPISGHKSVSWYQQVLGQGPQFIFQYYEKEERGRGNFPDRFSARQFPNYSSELNVNALLLGDSALYLCASSLDRVGAFFGQGTRLTVV.

The chain is built from TRBV3-1 (or the pseudogene TRBV3-2) and TRBJ2-1; TRBD1 agrees at 9 bases. Per germline, CDR1 LGHDT and CDR2 YNNKEL (reference sequence). Trimming removed 1 base from V and 9 bases from J; junction bases left unmatched: 7. The CDR3 runs 15 residues. The CDR3 DNA reads as TGTGCCAGCAGCCAAGTGGGGACAGGGCCTAGTGAGCAGTTCTTC. Translation gives CASSQVGTGPSEQFF.

The J gene is TRBJ1-2, the V gene TRBV12-3 or TRBV12-4, with TRBD1 matching over 8 bases. The V gene end was trimmed by 5 bases and the J gene end by 7 bases; junction bases not matched to a gene: 0. The CDR3 extends over 11 amino acids. CDR3 amino acids: CASSTGGGYTF. CDR3 coding DNA: TGTGCCAGCAGTACAGGGGGTGGCTACACCTTC.

The CDR3 DNA follows: TGCGCCAGCAGCTCCGGGACAGGGGATTCACCCCTCCACTTT. It is translated as CASSSGTGDSPLHF. The chain couples TRBV5-1 to TRBJ1-6; 10 positions agree with TRBD1. The V segment lost 3 bases and the J segment 8 bases; nucleotides outside the gene matches: 2. This CDR3 has 14 residues. Germline V gives CDR1 SGHRS, CDR2 YFSETQ.

This clone was recorded only once. The chain combines TRBV2 with TRBJ1-1; 10 bases align to TRBD1. The germline V gene has CDR1 SNHLY and CDR2 FYNNEI. V lost 9 bases and J lost 1; bases outside the gene matches: 11. The CDR3 covers 16 residues. CDR3 loop: CASFPIDRGPNTEAFF. In nucleotides, the CDR3 is TGTGCCAGTTTCCCTATCGACAGGGGGCCGAACACTGAAGCTTTCTTT. The full variable domain, its missing parts supplied by reference TRBV2 and TRBJ1-1, is EPEVTQTPSHQVTQMGQEVILRCVPISNHLYFYWYRQILGQKVEFLVSFYNNEISEKSEIFDDQFSVERPDGSNFTLKIRSTKLEDSAMYFCASFPIDRGPNTEAFFGQGTRLTVV.

The V gene is TRBV4-1, the J gene TRBJ1-5, with 7 nucleotides matching TRBD1. Per germline, CDR1 MGHRA and CDR2 YSYEKL. CDR3 length equals 13 residues. The junction had 4 bases not matched to a gene; V was cut back by 4 bases and J by 7 bases. Written as DNA, the CDR3 is TGCGCCAGCAGCCTAGGGACAGTACAGCCCCAGCATTTT. Its translation: CASSLGTVQPQHF.

The chain joins TRBV7-9 to TRBJ1-1, with D tentatively TRBD1 (5 bases). The CDR3 contains 16 residues. V was cut by 1 base and J by 0 bases, with 12 bases left in between. The germline V gene encodes CDR1 SEHNR and CDR2 FQNEAQ (reference sequence). CDR3 amino acids: CASSLELGGVNTEAFF. CDR3 coding DNA: TGTGCCAGCAGCTTAGAATTGGGGGGAGTGAACACTGAAGCTTTCTTT.

V is TRBV10-1 and J is TRBJ1-5; TRBD1 aligns across 10 bases. Germline loops: CDR1 WNHNN, CDR2 SYGVQD (reference sequence). The J segment lost 7 bases and the V segment lost 8 bases, leaving 8 bases of the junction unmatched. The CDR3 consists of 14 residues. This CDR3 reads CASPGTGEIQPQHF. Written as DNA, the CDR3 is TGCGCCAGCCCCGGGACAGGGGAAATCCAGCCCCAGCATTTT.

V is TRBV5-4 and J is TRBJ1-4; TRBD1 might be the D (5 bases). The CDR3 spans 15 residues. V dropped 0 bases and J dropped 7 bases, with 13 bases sitting between them. Germline values: CDR1 SGHNT, CDR2 YYREEE (reference sequence). CDR3 in amino acids: CASSLDPGFGEKLFF. DNA for the CDR3: TGTGCCAGCAGCTTGGACCCAGGGTTTGGTGAAAAACTGTTTTTT.

The rearrangement uses TRBV9 and TRBJ2-1; 13 nucleotides align to TRBD2. V was pared by 3 bases and J by 8 bases, with 8 bases of the junction left unmatched. CDR3 length: 16 residues. Germline CDR1 reads SGDLS; CDR2 reads YYNGEE. The CDR3 protein is CASSAPTSGGGHEQFF. For the CDR3, the DNA is TGTGCCAGCAGCGCCCCCACTAGCGGGGGGGGCCATGAGCAGTTCTTC.

This clone was seen a few times. The chain is built from TRBV9 and TRBJ1-2, with TRBD1 matching over 7 bases. The CDR3 is 15 residues long. Germline assignment: CDR1 SGDLS and CDR2 YYNGEE. The V segment lost 4 bases and the J segment 5 bases; nucleotides outside the gene matches: 11. DNA of the CDR3: TGTGCCAGCAGCCCATCCTCGGCACAGGGGTATGGCTACACCTTC. The encoded protein is CASSPSSAQGYGYTF. The full variable domain, in which reference TRBV9 and TRBJ1-2 provide the parts outside the CDR3, is DSGVTQTPKHLITATGQRVTLRCSPRSGDLSVYWYQQSLDQGLQFLIQYYNGEERAKGNILERFSAQQFPDLHSELNLSSLELGDSALYFCASSPSSAQGYGYTFGSGTRLTVV.

On this clone itself: Other DNA sequences in this specimen translate into the identical CDR3. The V call is TRBV7-8, the J call TRBJ2-7; no clear D gene. Germline CDR1 and CDR2: SGHVS and FQNEAQ. V was clipped by 5 bases and J by 2 bases, with 4 bases between them. The CDR3 is 11 residues long. The CDR3 DNA sequence: TGTGCCAGCAGCCTTACCTACGAGCAGTACTTC. Residues: CASSLTYEQYF.

The chain couples TRBV28 to TRBJ2-1, with 8 bases matching TRBD2. The V gene end was trimmed by 5 bases and the J gene end by 4 bases; junction bases not matched to a gene: 10. The CDR3 is 16 amino acids. The germline gives CDR1 MDHEN, CDR2 SYDVKM. CDR3 bases: TGTGCCAGCAGTCAAATCGGGGGGGCCACGTACAATGAGCAGTTCTTC. Encoded protein: CASSQIGGATYNEQFF.

This chain uses TRBV9 with TRBJ2-1; TRBD2 matches 8 bases. CDR1 and CDR2 from the germline V gene are SGDLS and YYNGEE. The CDR3 contains 15 residues. The V segment lost 0 bases and the J segment 7 bases; nucleotides outside the gene matches: 6. The CDR3, as DNA: TGTGCCAGCAGCGTAGGCGCCCGGGGGGGGAATGAGCAGTTCTTC. Protein sequence: CASSVGARGGNEQFF. Filled out from reference TRBV9 and TRBJ2-1, the complete variable domain reads DSGVTQTPKHLITATGQRVTLRCSPRSGDLSVYWYQQSLDQGLQFLIQYYNGEERAKGNILERFSAQQFPDLHSELNLSSLELGDSALYFCASSVGARGGNEQFFGPGTRLTVL.

The genes are TRBV7-8 and TRBJ2-3, with 8 bases matching TRBD1. V lost 1 base to trimming and J lost 5 bases; unmatched junction nucleotides: 8. The CDR3 is made up of 16 amino acids. Germline V gives CDR1 SGHVS, CDR2 FQNEAQ. The CDR3 here is CASSLGSGGPRDTQYF. DNA of the CDR3: TGTGCCAGCAGCTTAGGATCAGGGGGCCCGAGAGATACGCAGTATTTT.